This TCR beta chain was found in a study of T-cell memory formation after mild COVID-19. General study findings and limits: Day 15 to 85 contracting clones showed balanced CD4/CD8; later expanders leaned CD4+.

On this clonotype: The antigen is undetermined.

CDR3 length: 14 residues. The ends were cut back, 5 bases at V and 7 bases at J, with 17 bases in the middle. The germline gives CDR1 SEHNR, CDR2 FQNEAQ (reference sequence). TCRdb ran MiXCR on the 5' RACE reads and lists one entry per CDR3 protein. This table holds approximately 210,000 distinct CDR3 sequences, over 9.5% found once. The sequencing sample was made of PBMCs or a T cell subset sorted from them (not recorded which). The sequence was obtained from a man younger than 30 who had mild COVID-19 (a few samples of this study predate the infection). Cell type and time point are not known. The V call is TRBV7-9, the J call TRBJ1-2; possible D gene TRBD1, 5 bases. This chain's CDR3 is CASSPTGAYGGYTF. In DNA, the CDR3 is TGTGCCAGCAGCCCCACCGGGGCATACGGTGGCTACACCTTC.